The 19 T cell receptor beta chains below all came from one sample that was sequenced in a study of blood T cell repertoires in COVID-19. Repertoires were generated with immunoSEQ multiplex PCR, while TCRdb's copy carries only in-frame clones and drops some. There are 130,000 to 150,000 clones in the sample; about 90% occur only once, and about 1.8% lies in the top ten. Sequenced sample: peripheral blood. The receptors originated from a woman aged 45-60 years with acute or convalescent COVID-19.

The chain combines TRBV5-1 with TRBJ2-1, with 7 bases fitting TRBD1. The J segment lost 5 bases and the V segment lost 0 bases, leaving 5 bases of the junction unmatched. There are 15 residues in the CDR3. Per the germline V gene, CDR1 is SGHRS and CDR2 is YFSETQ. CDR3 in amino acids: CASSLGGTDHNEQFF. CDR3 nucleotide sequence: TGCGCCAGCAGCTTGGGGGGGACAGACCACAATGAGCAGTTCTTC. The full variable domain, completed using reference TRBV5-1 and TRBJ2-1, is KAGVTQTPRYLIKTRGQQVTLSCSPISGHRSVSWYQQTPGQGLQFLFEYFSETQRNKGNFPGRFSGRQFSNSRSEMNVSTLELGDSALYLCASSLGGTDHNEQFFGPGTRLTVL.

The CDR3 region is CASSQDGRLAGERPTDTQYF. The CDR3 coding sequence is TGTGCCAGCAGCCAAGATGGACGATTAGCGGGGGAGCGCCCGACGGATACGCAGTATTTT. The chain is built from TRBV3-1 (or the pseudogene TRBV3-2) and TRBJ2-3; 9 nucleotides align to TRBD2. The length of the CDR3 is 20 residues. Germline CDR1 reads LGHDT; CDR2 reads YNNKEL (reference sequence). The J segment lost 6 bases and the V segment lost 0 bases, leaving 19 bases of the junction unmatched.

CDR3 nucleotide sequence: TGCGCCAGCAGCTCAACACGAGGCCATTATAATTCACCCCTCCACTTT. Translating it yields CASSSTRGHYNSPLHF. J is TRBJ1-6 and V is TRBV5-1; D ambiguous. Germline V gives CDR1 SGHRS, CDR2 YFSETQ. The CDR3 has 16 residues. Trimming pared 3 bases from V and 4 bases from J, leaving 14 bases between.

The V gene is TRBV28, the J gene TRBJ2-4; TRBD2 is a possible D gene (5 bases). There are 17 residues in the CDR3. Germline V gives CDR1 MDHEN, CDR2 SYDVKM. V lost 3 bases and J 3 bases, leaving 18 bases between the germline ends. The CDR3 DNA follows: TGTGCCAGCAGTTTTGGAGGAGGTGGTTTCGGCAAAAACATTCAGTACTTC. It translates to CASSFGGGGFGKNIQYF.

This chain uses TRBV21-1 with TRBJ2-1; the DNA was not compared with TRBD2, the D call given in the table. TRBV21-1 is a pseudogene locus. The CDR3 contains 15 residues. CDR3 in DNA: TGTGCCAGCAGCAAGGGGGGAGTCACCTACAATGAGCAGTTCTTC. This gives the protein CASSKGGVTYNEQFF.

This clone was counted between two and nine times. The chain links TRBV19 to TRBJ2-5; 8 positions match TRBD1. Germline V lookup: CDR1 LNHDA, CDR2 SQIVND (reference sequence). V was clipped by 1 base and J by 5 bases; unmatched bases: 3. The CDR3 loop spans 14 amino acids. The CDR3 loop is CASSIGQGYETQYF. CDR3 in DNA: TGTGCCAGTAGTATAGGACAGGGGTATGAGACCCAGTACTTC. Looking up the rest from reference TRBV19 and TRBJ2-5 gives the full variable domain: DGGITQSPKYLFRKEGQNVTLSCEQNLNHDAMYWYRQDPGQGLRLIYYSQIVNDFQKGDIAEGYSVSREKKESFPLTVTSAQKNPTAFYLCASSIGQGYETQYFGPGTRLLVL.

This chain links TRBV11-2 with TRBJ2-1, with 8 bases that match TRBD1. CDR1 is SGHAT and CDR2 is FQNNGV in the germline V gene. The ends lost 5 bases at V and 2 bases at J; junction bases unmatched: 8. This CDR3 spans 16 amino acids. CDR3 nucleotide sequence: TGTGCCAGCAGCCGACTTGGACAGGGCACCTACAATGAGCAGTTCTTC. It yields the protein CASSRLGQGTYNEQFF. Full variable domain (missing parts from reference TRBV11-2 and TRBJ2-1): EAGVAQSPRYKIIEKRQSVAFWCNPISGHATLYWYQQILGQGPKLLIQFQNNGVVDDSQLPKDRFSAERLKGVDSTLKIQPAKLEDSAVYLCASSRLGQGTYNEQFFGPGTRLTVL.

There are a few counts of this clone. The genes are TRBV19 and TRBJ1-2; TRBD1 matches at 8 bases. V lost 4 bases, J lost 3 bases, and 13 bases stayed unmatched. Germline lookup yields CDR1 LNHDA and CDR2 SQIVND (reference sequence). The CDR3 loop spans 17 amino acids. The chain's CDR3 is CASSTYPNRGGHYGYTF. In nucleotides, the CDR3 is TGTGCCAGTAGTACCTACCCCAACAGGGGGGGCCACTATGGCTACACCTTC.

The V gene is TRBV6-5, the J gene TRBJ1-2; possible D gene TRBD1, 6 bases. The germline CDR1 and CDR2 sequences are MNHEY and SVGAGI. This CDR3 has 15 amino acids. With 6 bases removed from V and 2 bases from J, the gap between germline ends came to 16 bases. CDR3 bases: TGTGCCAGCAGACCCGTGAACAGGGAGAACTATGGCTACACCTTC. Its translation is CASRPVNRENYGYTF.

The chain couples TRBV5-4 to TRBJ2-3, with a weak D call TRBD1 (6 bases). Trimming pared 5 bases from V and 2 bases from J, leaving 9 bases between. CDR1 is SGHNT, CDR2 YYREEE, per germline (reference sequence). CDR3 length: 13 residues. Written as DNA, the CDR3 is TGTGCCAGCAGAGGACAGTTCACAGATACGCAGTATTTT. Residues: CASRGQFTDTQYF.

This clone was picked up many times. The identical CDR3 is also encoded by other nucleotide sequences in the sample. The chain uses TRBV27 and TRBJ1-5, with D perhaps TRBD1 (5 bases). The CDR3 is 14 amino acids. The ends were cut back, 2 bases at V and 4 bases at J, with 9 bases in the middle. CDR1 and CDR2 from the germline V gene are MNHEY and SMNVEV (reference sequence). The DNA of the CDR3 is TGTGCCAGCAGTTTAGACAGCCCGAATCAGCCCCAGCATTTT. Translated, it gives CASSLDSPNQPQHF.

This clone was counted once. This chain connects TRBV5-1 to TRBJ2-7, with TRBD1 matching 7 bases. CDR3 length: 12 residues. Germline values: CDR1 SGHRS, CDR2 YFSETQ. The trim removed 4 bases at V and 4 bases at J, leaving 2 bases unmatched. CDR3 region: CASSQGQYEQYF. CDR3 bases: TGCGCCAGCAGCCAGGGACAGTACGAGCAGTACTTC.

The V and J genes are TRBV7-9 and TRBJ1-2; 9 bases match TRBD1. Germline assignment: CDR1 SEHNR and CDR2 FQNEAQ (reference sequence). The CDR3 totals 15 residues. V lost 2 bases and J lost 2; bases outside the gene matches: 3. The CDR3 bases are TGTGCCAGCAGCTTACGTGACAGGGGGAACTATGGCTACACCTTC. Translated, it gives CASSLRDRGNYGYTF.

This clone was recorded a few times. The chain is built from TRBV6-5 and TRBJ1-1; the D gene is possibly TRBD1 (5 bases). V was clipped by 6 bases and J by 4 bases, with 18 bases between them. There are 15 residues in the CDR3. Germline V gene lookup returns CDR1 MNHEY and CDR2 SVGAGI. CDR3 bases: TGTGCCAGCAGAGACCCTTCAGTGGGGGGCACTGAAGCTTTCTTT. The encoded protein is CASRDPSVGGTEAFF.

The chain is built from TRBV29-1 and TRBJ1-2; D uncertain. V lost 3 bases to trimming and J lost 6 bases, with 11 bases between them. The CDR3 spans 12 residues. CDR1 and CDR2 from the germline V gene are SQVTM and ANQGSEA. The CDR3: CSVDNGGHGYTF. CDR3 nucleotide sequence: TGCAGCGTTGATAACGGAGGCCATGGCTACACCTTC.

The chain couples TRBV19 to TRBJ1-1; D may be TRBD1 (5 bases). The CDR3 is 12 residues long. Germline values: CDR1 LNHDA, CDR2 SQIVND (reference sequence). The V gene lost 5 bases and the J gene lost 8 bases, with 12 bases spanning the gap. Written as DNA, the CDR3 is TGTGCCAGTAGTTTCATCAGGACAGAAGCTTTCTTT. Protein: CASSFIRTEAFF. The complete variable domain, with remaining parts taken from reference TRBV19 and TRBJ1-1, reads DGGITQSPKYLFRKEGQNVTLSCEQNLNHDAMYWYRQDPGQGLRLIYYSQIVNDFQKGDIAEGYSVSREKKESFPLTVTSAQKNPTAFYLCASSFIRTEAFFGQGTRLTVV.

The chain recombines TRBV12-3 or TRBV12-4 with TRBJ1-5; 9 nucleotides align to TRBD1. The CDR3 covers 13 residues. Trimming cost V 9 bases and J 9 bases; bases outside gene matches: 9. The CDR3 region is CASSDRGQGPQHF. DNA of the CDR3: TGTGCCAGTTCGGACAGGGGCCAGGGGCCCCAGCATTTT.

The chain combines TRBV28 with TRBJ1-2; no clear D gene. This CDR3 region has 11 residues. CDR1 MDHEN and CDR2 SYDVKM come from the germline V gene. With 7 bases removed from V and 6 bases from J, the gap between germline ends came to 9 bases. CDR3 amino acids: CASTESNGYTF. CDR3 DNA: TGTGCCAGCACCGAAAGCAATGGCTACACCTTC.

J is TRBJ2-2 and V is TRBV7-9, with TRBD1 as a possible D gene (6 bases). Germline loops: CDR1 SEHNR, CDR2 FQNEAQ (reference sequence). This CDR3 is 16 amino acids long. V was trimmed by 10 bases and J by 5 bases, leaving 23 bases between them. CDR3 coding DNA: TGTGCCAACACGATGGGGGCGGTCCGAGGGACCGGGGAGCTGTTTTTT. Translated, it gives CANTMGAVRGTGELFF. Filled out from reference TRBV7-9 and TRBJ2-2, the complete variable domain reads DTGVSQNPRHKITKRGQNVTFRCDPISEHNRLYWYRQTLGQGPEFLTYFQNEAQLEKSRLLSDRFSAERPKGSFSTLEIQRTEQGDSAMYLCANTMGAVRGTGELFFGEGSRLTVL.